These 28 T cell receptor beta chains originate from one sample sequenced in a study of T-cell reconstitution after alpha-beta-depleted transplantation in children. Library preparation (for TCRbeta) was performed with unique molecular identifiers. TCRdb called the PCR reads again in MiXCR, with one record for every CDR3 protein. Altogether about 460,000 distinct CDR3 sequences are present, approximately 13% being singletons, with the ten largest covering less than 6.5%. Sample: PBMCs from the stem cell graft donor, taken from the stem cell graft. All receptors come from a human donor who donated a stem cell graft to a child with combined immunodeficiency.

This clonotype was detected many times. The chain has TRBV7-6 and TRBJ2-3, with 8 nucleotides matching TRBD2. CDR1 and CDR2 (germline): SGHVS, FNYEAQ. This CDR3 region has 15 residues. The ends lost 2 bases at V and 3 bases at J; junction bases unmatched: 4. The CDR3 DNA sequence: TGTGCCAGCAGCTTATGGTCTAGCGGGACAGATACGCAGTATTTT. Translating gives CASSLWSSGTDTQYF.

The rearrangement joins TRBV7-2 to TRBJ1-1, with a possible D match to TRBD1 (6 bases). The CDR3 runs 17 residues. Germline V gives CDR1 SGHTA, CDR2 FQGNSA. V lost 3 bases to trimming and J lost 3 bases, with 20 bases between them. The CDR3 sequence is CASSFPIRGARDTEAFF. The DNA of the CDR3 is TGTGCCAGCAGCTTTCCGATAAGGGGGGCGCGTGACACTGAAGCTTTCTTT.

This clonotype has just a few counts. CDR3 nucleotide sequence: TGTGCCAGCTCACCAGGGACCGACGCCTCCACAGATACGCAGTATTTT. It translates to CASSPGTDASTDTQYF. The rearrangement uses TRBV18 and TRBJ2-3; either TRBD1 or TRBD2 may supply D (5 bases each). V was shortened by 2 bases and J by 2 bases, with 14 bases between the two germline ends. Germline CDR1 is KGHSH and CDR2 is LQKENI. The CDR3 loop spans 16 amino acids. The complete variable domain, with remaining parts taken from reference TRBV18 and TRBJ2-3, reads NAGVMQNPRHLVRRRGQEARLRCSPMKGHSHVYWYRQLPEEGLKFMVYLQKENIIDESGMPKERFSAEFPKEGPSILRIQQVVRGDSAAYFCASSPGTDASTDTQYFGPGTRLTVL.

The chain uses TRBV25-1 and TRBJ2-7; perhaps D is TRBD1 or TRBD2 (6 bases each). V shed 8 bases and J shed 2 bases, with 16 bases lying between them. Germline values: CDR1 MGHDK, CDR2 SYGVNS. This CDR3 has 14 amino acids. As DNA, the CDR3 is TGTGCCAGCGTTAAGGGGGGAGACCCCTACGAGCAGTACTTC. Protein: CASVKGGDPYEQYF.

This clonotype came up a few times. The J gene is TRBJ2-3, the V gene TRBV5-4, with D unclear. CDR3 size: 15 residues. V was cut by 6 bases and J by 0 bases, with 14 bases left in between. CDR1 is SGHNT, CDR2 YYREEE, per germline (reference sequence). The CDR3 sequence is CASKNEAASTDTQYF. DNA of the CDR3: TGTGCCAGCAAGAATGAGGCGGCTAGCACAGATACGCAGTATTTT.

The sample holds many counts of this clonotype. The chain joins TRBV15 to TRBJ1-5; a weak D match, TRBD1 (6 bases). Trimming pared 5 bases from V and 2 bases from J, leaving 10 bases between. CDR3 size: 14 residues. Germline V CDR1 and CDR2: LNHNV, YYDKDF (reference sequence). The CDR3 spells CATSERTGNQPQHF. The CDR3 nucleotides are TGTGCCACCAGCGAACGGACAGGCAATCAGCCCCAGCATTTT.

This clonotype occurred a few times. The chain joins TRBV12-3 or TRBV12-4 to TRBJ2-3; no definite D call. V lost 0 bases and J lost 7, with 11 bases in between. This CDR3 is 14 amino acids long. This CDR3 is CASSLALPLNTQYF. The CDR3 DNA follows: TGTGCCAGCAGTTTAGCGCTGCCCCTGAATACGCAGTATTTT.

Comment on this clonotype: It may be a read error: a sequence one base away is much more abundant. The chain links TRBV5-6 to TRBJ2-5; possibly TRBD2 for D (6 bases). The CDR3 has 14 residues. CDR1 is SGHDT, CDR2 YYEEEE, per germline. CDR3 sequence: CASTLWAGLETQYF. CDR3 DNA sequence: TGTGCCAGCACCTTGTGGGCGGGACTAGAGACCCAGTACTTC.

The chain has TRBV18 and TRBJ2-1; D is undetermined. The CDR3 runs to 13 residues. The V end was cut by 0 bases, the J end by 4 bases, with 4 bases between. Germline CDR1 and CDR2: KGHSH and LQKENI. The CDR3 sequence: CASSPPAYNEQFF. CDR3 DNA: TGTGCCAGCTCACCACCGGCGTACAATGAGCAGTTCTTC.

This clonotype turned up a few times. This chain uses TRBV5-6 with TRBJ1-1; 9 positions agree with TRBD1. CDR3 length equals 15 residues. Germline V lookup: CDR1 SGHDT, CDR2 YYEEEE. V gave up 4 bases and J gave up 1 base; unmatched junction bases: 5. In DNA, the CDR3 is TGTGCCAGCAGCGGCCGGACAGGGGCGAACACTGAAGCTTTCTTT. Translation: CASSGRTGANTEAFF.

This clonotype has only a few counts. The chain uses TRBV4-3 and TRBJ2-3; D is uncertain. Trimming stripped 1 base from V and 6 bases from J, with 11 bases between. Germline loops: CDR1 LGHNA, CDR2 YSLEER. This CDR3 contains 14 residues. CDR3 residues: CASSQVRPEDTQYF. CDR3 sequence (DNA): TGCGCCAGCAGCCAAGTCCGGCCGGAGGATACGCAGTATTTT.

This clonotype has just a few counts. The genes are TRBV28 and TRBJ1-1; 10 bases are a match to TRBD1. Losses at the gene ends were 5 bases for V and 5 bases for J; bases not matched to a gene: 17. In germline, CDR1 is MDHEN, CDR2 SYDVKM. CDR3 length equals 18 residues. The CDR3 coding sequence is TGTGCCAGCAGTCAGGCAACCCGGGGACAGGGGTCTGCGACTGAAGCTTTCTTT. Its translation: CASSQATRGQGSATEAFF.

This clonotype was counted only a few times. The chain has TRBV27 and TRBJ2-7; D could derive from TRBD1 or TRBD2 (5 bases each). This CDR3 region has 15 residues. Germline assignment: CDR1 MNHEY and CDR2 SMNVEV (reference sequence). Trimming took off 6 bases at V and 2 bases at J, with 17 bases between the two ends. CDR3 sequence reads: CASRVAGLGAYEQYF. In DNA form, the CDR3 reads TGTGCCAGCAGGGTCGCCGGTCTGGGGGCCTACGAGCAGTACTTC.

This clonotype was observed at least ten times. The rearrangement links TRBV20-1 to TRBJ2-1, with unresolved D. Per germline, CDR1 DFQATT and CDR2 SNEGSKA (reference sequence). CDR3 length: 15 residues. V was pared by 1 base and J by 6 bases, with 16 bases between. Here the CDR3 reads CSARGLGEWGNEQFF. Written as DNA, the CDR3 is TGCAGTGCTAGAGGCTTAGGAGAGTGGGGCAATGAGCAGTTCTTC.

Concerning this clonotype itself: Mismatch with germline at one junction end may stem from a read error. J is TRBJ1-5 and V is TRBV3-1; D is unresolved. The CDR3 covers 14 residues. Germline assignment: CDR1 LGHDT and CDR2 YNNKEL (reference sequence). CDR3 bases: TGTGCCAGCAGCCCGGGGAAGGGAGATCATCCCCAGCATTTT. Translated, it gives CASSPGKGDHPQHF.

This clonotype was seen only a few times. The chain joins TRBV24-1 to TRBJ2-2; D is uncertain. Germline V gene data show CDR1 as KGHDR and CDR2 as SFDVKD. Trimming removed 7 bases from V and 7 bases from J, with 12 bases in between. This CDR3 contains 13 residues. The CDR3, as DNA: TGTGCCACCAGCCCGGGCCACAACGGGGAGCTGTTTTTT. This translates into CATSPGHNGELFF.

This clonotype appeared a few times. The rearrangement joins TRBV25-1 to TRBJ2-7; 7 bases match TRBD2. Per germline, CDR1 MGHDK and CDR2 SYGVNS. V dropped 6 bases and J dropped 6; count of bases not matched to a gene: 11. The length of the CDR3 is 14 residues. The CDR3 region is CASRPSGAAGEQYF. CDR3 DNA: TGTGCCAGCAGGCCCAGCGGGGCGGCGGGCGAGCAGTACTTC.

The chain joins TRBV20-1 to TRBJ1-1, with a weak D call TRBD1 (5 bases). Looked up from germline, CDR1 is DFQATT and CDR2 is SNEGSKA (reference sequence). Trimming took 3 bases from V and 3 from J, leaving 11 bases between them. The CDR3 spans 13 residues. The CDR3 loop is CSASKGLHTEAFF. CDR3 bases: TGCAGTGCTAGTAAGGGGCTTCACACTGAAGCTTTCTTT.

This clonotype came up many times. The V and J genes are TRBV12-3 or TRBV12-4 and TRBJ2-1; a weak D match, TRBD2 (6 bases). CDR3 length: 15 residues. The V end was cut by 8 bases, the J end by 5 bases, with 19 bases between. This CDR3 reads CASGPRAGKDNEQFF. In DNA, the CDR3 is TGTGCCAGCGGACCCCGGGCGGGAAAGGACAATGAGCAGTTCTTC.

V and J are TRBV15 and TRBJ1-5; 8 bases agree with TRBD1. CDR1 and CDR2 from the germline V gene are LNHNV and YYDKDF (reference sequence). J lost 0 bases, V lost 0 bases, and 7 bases had no gene match. This CDR3 region has 18 residues. As DNA, the CDR3 is TGTGCCACCAGCAGAGATCCGCAGGACAGGGATAGCAATCAGCCCCAGCATTTT. Encoded protein: CATSRDPQDRDSNQPQHF.

This clonotype has at least ten counts. The chain is built from TRBV29-1 and TRBJ2-3; TRBD2 matches at 8 bases. The trim removed 3 bases at V and 4 bases at J, leaving 6 bases unmatched. This CDR3 contains 14 residues. Germline V gene lookup returns CDR1 SQVTM and CDR2 ANQGSEA. The CDR3 DNA sequence: TGCAGCGTTGAGGCTAGCGGGCCCCCAGATACGCAGTATTTT. It codes for CSVEASGPPDTQYF.

This clonotype came up a few times. The rearrangement uses TRBV25-1 and TRBJ2-1; unclear D gene. The CDR3 is 13 amino acids. V dropped 4 bases and J dropped 8 bases, with 12 bases sitting between them. Per germline, CDR1 MGHDK and CDR2 SYGVNS. In nucleotides, the CDR3 is TGTGCCAGCAGTGCCTACCTCGTGGATGAGCAGTTCTTC. It translates to CASSAYLVDEQFF.

This clonotype was recorded many times. The chain carries TRBV28 and TRBJ2-6; maybe TRBD2 (6 bases). Trimming cost V 2 bases and J 1 base, with 6 bases left between them. In germline, CDR1 is MDHEN, CDR2 SYDVKM. The CDR3 is 15 residues long. Here the CDR3 DNA reads TGTGCCAGCAGTTTAAGCGGGTCTGGGGCCAACGTCCTGACTTTC. It is translated as CASSLSGSGANVLTF.

This clonotype was counted many times. CDR3 sequence: CASSVDGTGNYGYTF. CDR3 nucleotide sequence: TGTGCCAGCAGCGTAGATGGGACAGGCAACTATGGCTACACCTTC. The rearrangement links TRBV9 to TRBJ1-2, with 8 bases aligning to TRBD1. V was clipped by 0 bases and J by 2 bases; unmatched bases: 3. In germline, CDR1 is SGDLS, CDR2 YYNGEE. The CDR3 is 15 residues long. Together with reference TRBV9 and TRBJ1-2, the CDR3 gives the full variable domain: DSGVTQTPKHLITATGQRVTLRCSPRSGDLSVYWYQQSLDQGLQFLIQYYNGEERAKGNILERFSAQQFPDLHSELNLSSLELGDSALYFCASSVDGTGNYGYTFGSGTRLTVV.

In its sample, this clonotype was seen a few times. The gene calls are TRBV4-3 and TRBJ1-6; no definite D call. V gave up 0 bases and J gave up 10 bases, with 13 bases separating them. The CDR3 spans 15 residues. Germline CDR1 LGHNA, CDR2 YSLEER. CDR3 nucleotides: TGCGCCAGCAGCCAAGATCCGGGCCCCAAGTCACCCCTCCACTTT. Residues: CASSQDPGPKSPLHF.

This chain links TRBV10-3 with TRBJ2-5, with 10 bases lining up with TRBD1. The CDR3 spans 14 residues. Unmatched junction bases numbered 5, after V lost 5 bases and J lost 5 bases. Germline CDR1 reads ENHRY; CDR2 reads SYGVKD. The CDR3 is CAISHGQGEETQYF. DNA of the CDR3: TGTGCCATCAGTCACGGACAGGGGGAGGAGACCCAGTACTTC.

This clonotype came up a few times. Written as DNA, the CDR3 is TGTGCCAGCAGTTACTTTTCCAGGGATCAGCCCCAGCATTTT. It is translated as CASSYFSRDQPQHF. The chain has TRBV6-2 or TRBV6-3 and TRBJ1-5; the D gene is possibly TRBD1 (5 bases). The V and J ends lost 1 base and 5 bases respectively, with 9 bases between them. The CDR3 consists of 14 residues. Germline CDR1 reads MNHEY; CDR2 reads SVGEGT.

The rearrangement uses TRBV11-2 and TRBJ2-1, with 8 nucleotides matching TRBD1. This CDR3 region has 15 residues. Germline V gene lookup returns CDR1 SGHAT and CDR2 FQNNGV. Germline trimming cut 0 bases from V and 8 bases from J; bases unmatched to any gene: 6. Here the CDR3 reads CASSLERTGSDEQFF. For the CDR3, the DNA is TGTGCCAGCAGCTTAGAACGGACAGGGAGCGATGAGCAGTTCTTC.